This T cell receptor (beta chain) was recovered during a study of patients and donors after allogeneic stem cell transplantation. V lost 7 bases and J 9 bases, leaving 12 bases between the germline ends. Germline V gene sequence: CDR1 SNHLY, CDR2 FYNNEI. The CDR3 sequence is 11 residues long. This clonotype has more than one count but fewer than ten. Using its own MiXCR run on the RT-PCR reads, TCRdb lists one record per CDR3 protein. The repertoire includes 200,000 to 250,000 distinct CDR3 sequences, less than 15% of them detected once, and around 10% sits in the top ten. The clonotype comes from a human donor who was either an allogeneic HSCT recipient or a stem cell or donor lymphocyte infusion donor (not recorded which). It is not recorded whose cells these are; they may come from a transplant donor. The rearrangement joins TRBV2 to TRBJ1-2; D not certain. Specimen: blood, either unsorted or a sorted T cell fraction (not recorded which). The CDR3 nucleotides read TGTGCCAGCAATGTCCCCCTGAGCTACACCTTC. It encodes CASNVPLSYTF.